These 22 T cell receptor beta chains share one sample of origin, sequenced in a study of T cell clonality in common variable immunodeficiency. Libraries were prepared by immunoSEQ multiplex PCR; TCRdb keeps only in-frame clonotypes and omits some of them. The record shows about 39,000 clones for this sample, with no singletons present. The material sequenced was peripheral blood mononuclear cells. These receptors all come from a person aged 18-70 years in good health.

This clone was detected ten times or more. Coverage ceases 3 residues before the CDR3 finishes, and the germline J gene fills in the end. The chain uses TRBV5-6 and TRBJ1-4, with 8 bases lining up with TRBD1. The ends lost 0 bases at V and 9 bases at J; junction bases unmatched: 7. Germline CDR1 SGHDT, CDR2 YYEEEE. This CDR3 has 15 amino acids. The DNA read from the CDR3 is TGTGCCAGCAGCTTGGCCGGGCAGGGGGCGAAAAAA. Translating gives CASSLAGQGAKK. The complete CDR3 protein is CASSLAGQGAKKLFF.

This clone was seen at least ten times. The read terminates 3 residues before the CDR3 end, so the remaining end is supplied by the germline J gene. The chain employs TRBV5-1 and TRBJ2-2, with TRBD2 as a possible D gene (6 bases). The V gene lost 2 bases and the J gene lost 2 bases, with 10 bases spanning the gap. The germline V gene encodes CDR1 SGHRS and CDR2 YFSETQ. This CDR3 contains 15 residues. The CDR3 loop is CASSFGTYNTGELFF. The DNA read from the CDR3 is TGCGCCAGCAGCTTCGGGACTTATAACACCGGGGAG.

This clone has ten or more counts. The read falls 3 residues short of the CDR3 end, and the missing part is taken from the germline J gene. The genes are TRBV7-8 and TRBJ1-4; tentatively, D is TRBD1 (5 bases). V was clipped by 2 bases and J by 8 bases, with 18 bases between them. Germline V gives CDR1 SGHVS, CDR2 FQNEAQ. This CDR3 contains 16 residues. CDR3 bases read: TGTGCCAGCAGCTTAATTCGGTCGAGGGGCTGGGAAAAA. This codes for CASSLIRSRGWEK. The CDR3 as a whole reads CASSLIRSRGWEKLFF.

This clone was recorded many times. The read ends 3 residues early relative to the CDR3; the germline J gene fills the gap. The chain is built from TRBV20-1 and TRBJ2-7; D might be TRBD2 (7 bases). The V end was cut by 5 bases, the J end by 3 bases, with 14 bases between. The germline V gene encodes CDR1 DFQATT and CDR2 SNEGSKA (reference sequence). This CDR3 is 13 amino acids long. CDR3 protein: CSAPRGASYEQYF. CDR3 DNA, as far as it was read: TGCAGTGCTCCACGGGGGGCAAGCTACGAG.

This clone showed up many times. Read data end 3 residues before the CDR3 end; the end is taken from the germline J gene. The gene calls are TRBV7-9 and TRBJ1-5; D call uncertain. CDR3 length equals 14 residues. Trimming took 6 bases from V and 5 from J, leaving 14 bases between them. Per germline, CDR1 SEHNR and CDR2 FQNEAQ (reference sequence). The CDR3 sequence is CASRGPADYQPQHF. CDR3 DNA (partial): TGTGCCAGCAGAGGGCCCGCGGACTATCAGCCC.

This clone appeared many times. With the read ending 3 residues before the CDR3 end, the germline J gene is used to fill in that end. This sequence joins TRBV7-6 and TRBJ2-3, with D unresolved. Germline CDR1 reads SGHVS; CDR2 reads FNYEAQ. The V and J ends lost 5 bases and 5 bases respectively, with 8 bases between them. The CDR3 has 12 amino acids. Here the CDR3 reads CASSPSGDTQYF. The sequenced CDR3 bases are TGTGCCAGCAGCCCCTCCGGAGATACG.

This clone was seen repeatedly, ten times or more. The read ends 3 residues shy of where the CDR3 ends; the end is completed using the germline J gene. V usage is TRBV5-1 and J usage is TRBJ1-1; TRBD1 is a possible D gene (5 bases). V was trimmed by 5 bases and J by 2 bases, leaving 10 bases between them. Germline CDR1 reads SGHRS; CDR2 reads YFSETQ. The length of the CDR3 is 13 residues. The sequenced part of the CDR3 DNA is TGCGCCAGCAGACTCCAGGGCAACACTGAA. Its translation is CASRLQGNTE. The full CDR3 is CASRLQGNTEAFF. Drawing the rest from reference TRBV5-1 and TRBJ1-1, the complete variable domain is KAGVTQTPRYLIKTRGQQVTLSCSPISGHRSVSWYQQTPGQGLQFLFEYFSETQRNKGNFPGRFSGRQFSNSRSEMNVSTLELGDSALYLCASRLQGNTEAFFGQGTRLTVV.

In regard to this clone: The read is 3 residues too short to cover the CDR3 end, so that end is filled in from the germline J gene. The chain employs TRBV2 and TRBJ1-5; unclear D gene. CDR3 length: 13 residues. Germline V gene data show CDR1 as SNHLY and CDR2 as FYNNEI. The V end lost 3 bases, the J end lost 3 bases, and 6 bases lay between the germline ends. The DNA read from the CDR3 is TGTGCCAGCAGTGAGGTCTACAATCAGCCC. Its translation is CASSEVYNQP. The entire CDR3 protein reads CASSEVYNQPQHF.

This clone was detected many times. The CDR3 end lies 3 residues beyond the end of the read and is filled in from the germline J gene. This chain joins TRBV2 and TRBJ2-1; TRBD2 aligns across 8 bases. From germline, CDR1 is SNHLY and CDR2 FYNNEI. V shed 3 bases and J 4 bases; nucleotides not matched to a gene: 5. This CDR3 contains 15 residues. Here the CDR3 reads CASSDSAGGYNEQFF. The covered CDR3 bases are TGTGCCAGCAGTGATAGCGCGGGAGGTTACAATGAG.

This clone was seen many times. A junction boundary mismatches the germline segment, possibly from a read error. Sequencing ends 3 residues short of the CDR3 end; the germline J gene provides the rest. The chain combines TRBV10-3 with TRBJ2-3; D is possibly TRBD1 (5 bases). Germline assignment: CDR1 ENHRY and CDR2 SYGVKD. CDR3 size: 12 residues. The CDR3 loop reads CAISQGTGTQYF. The part of the CDR3 DNA that was read is TGTGCCATCTCCCAGGGCACAGGTACG.

Ten or more counts support this clone. The CDR3 is cut off 3 residues early in the read; its end comes from the germline J gene. The V call is TRBV5-1, the J call TRBJ2-3; 8 nucleotides line up with TRBD1. This CDR3 spans 15 amino acids. The V and J ends lost 0 bases and 5 bases, in that order; junction bases with no gene match: 5. Germline-derived CDR1 and CDR2 are SGHRS and YFSETQ. The CDR3 loop is CASSLGPDRGDTQYF. The CDR3 DNA, read in part, is TGCGCCAGCAGCTTGGGCCCCGACAGGGGAGATACG.

This clone was seen many times. The sequence runs out 3 residues before the end of the CDR3; the remainder is reconstructed from the germline J gene. The chain joins TRBV18 to TRBJ1-1; D not certain. Germline assignment: CDR1 KGHSH and CDR2 LQKENI. The CDR3 has 15 residues. With 6 bases removed from V and 6 bases from J, the gap between germline ends came to 20 bases. CDR3 amino acids: CASSDTVGRYAEAFF. CDR3 bases read: TGTGCCAGCTCCGACACCGTGGGCCGATACGCTGAA.

This clone was observed many times. The CDR3 goes on 3 residues after the read ends, and that part is filled in from the germline J gene. This rearrangement joins TRBV5-8 to TRBJ1-2; D is uncertain. Germline V gene lookup returns CDR1 SGHTS and CDR2 YDEGEE. V lost 0 bases and J lost 4, with 13 bases in between. The CDR3 has 15 residues. The sequenced part of the CDR3 DNA is TGTGCCAGCAGCTTGGGCGGATCCGCGGGCTATGGC. This codes for CASSLGGSAGYG. The CDR3 in full is CASSLGGSAGYGYTF.

This clone was counted many times. The read gets to within 3 residues of the CDR3 end, and the germline J gene fills in the rest. The chain carries TRBV30 and TRBJ2-7, with 8 nucleotides matching TRBD2. Trimming took 3 bases from V and 2 from J; bases not matched to a gene: 15. The CDR3 consists of 17 residues. CDR1 and CDR2 (germline): GTSNPN, SVGIG (reference sequence). CDR3 protein: CAWSEKLWTSRPYEQYF. The sequenced part of the CDR3 DNA is TGTGCCTGGAGCGAAAAACTCTGGACTAGCAGGCCCTACGAG. Full variable domain (rest looked up from reference TRBV30 and TRBJ2-7): SQTIHQWPATLVQPVGSPLSLECTVEGTSNPNLYWYRQAAGRGLQLLFYSVGIGQISSEVPQNLSASRPQDRQFILSSKKLLLSDSGFYLCAWSEKLWTSRPYEQYFGPGTRLTVT.

This clone was seen repeatedly, ten times or more. The CDR3 end falls 3 residues outside the read, so it is completed with the germline J gene. The chain has TRBV5-5 and TRBJ2-5; D is possibly TRBD2 (6 bases). The CDR3 has 14 residues. Germline V gives CDR1 SGHKS, CDR2 YYEKEE (reference sequence). V was shortened by 0 bases and J by 4 bases, with 10 bases between the two germline ends. CDR3 sequence reads: CASSLGGVRETQYF. CDR3 DNA, as far as it was read: TGTGCCAGCAGCTTGGGGGGGGTTCGAGAGACC. Full variable domain (outside the CDR3, taken from reference TRBV5-5 and TRBJ2-5): DAGVTQSPTHLIKTRGQQVTLRCSPISGHKSVSWYQQVLGQGPQFIFQYYEKEERGRGNFPDRFSARQFPNYSSELNVNALLLGDSALYLCASSLGGVRETQYFGPGTRLLVL.

Remarks on this clone: Sequencing ends 3 residues short of the CDR3 end; the germline J gene provides the rest. This rearrangement joins TRBV19 to TRBJ2-3; weak D call: TRBD1 (6 bases). The CDR3 runs to 15 residues. Germline CDR1 and CDR2: LNHDA and SQIVND (reference sequence). The DNA read from the CDR3 is TGTGCCAGTAGTATAGACCTCCGTGAGGGGGAGACG. This encodes CASSIDLREGET. The full CDR3 is CASSIDLREGETQYF. The variable domain in full, with the rest retrieved from reference TRBV19 and TRBJ2-3, is DGGITQSPKYLFRKEGQNVTLSCEQNLNHDAMYWYRQDPGQGLRLIYYSQIVNDFQKGDIAEGYSVSREKKESFPLTVTSAQKNPTAFYLCASSIDLREGETQYFGPGTRLTVL.

This clone was picked up many times. From the germline J gene comes the end of the CDR3, since the read stops 3 residues before it. The rearrangement uses TRBV6-1 and TRBJ2-1, with 7 bases that match TRBD2. Germline values: CDR1 MNHNS, CDR2 SASEGT. Germline trimming cut 1 base from V and 2 bases from J; bases unmatched to any gene: 5. This CDR3 comprises 16 residues. This CDR3 reads CASSEEGGSAYNEQFF. Partial CDR3 DNA: TGTGCCAGCAGTGAAGAGGGCGGGAGCGCCTACAATGAG.

This clone showed up many times. The read stops 3 residues short of the end of the CDR3; the missing end is completed from the germline J gene. V gene TRBV19 combines with J gene TRBJ1-1, with 9 bases lining up with TRBD1. Per germline, CDR1 LNHDA and CDR2 SQIVND (reference sequence). The length of the CDR3 is 13 residues. Trimming took 2 bases from V and 7 from J; bases not matched to a gene: 2. The CDR3 DNA, read in part, is TGTGCCAGTAGTATAAGGACAGGGGATGAA. Protein: CASSIRTGDE. The complete CDR3 protein is CASSIRTGDEAFF.

This clone was recorded at least ten times. The read comes to an end 3 residues before the CDR3 does, leaving the germline J gene to fill in the end. V gene TRBV20-1 combines with J gene TRBJ2-1; 7 nucleotides line up with TRBD2. The V segment lost 2 bases and the J segment 8 bases; nucleotides outside the gene matches: 6. The CDR3 contains 13 residues. Germline V lookup: CDR1 DFQATT, CDR2 SNEGSKA (reference sequence). CDR3 sequence reads: CSARPLANDEQFF. CDR3 DNA, as far as it was read: TGCAGTGCTAGACCACTAGCGAACGATGAG.

This clone has at least ten counts. The read terminates 3 residues ahead of where the CDR3 ends, so the germline J gene completes it. The chain joins TRBV5-1 to TRBJ2-7; tentatively, D is TRBD1 or TRBD2 (5 bases each). Germline CDR1 and CDR2: SGHRS and YFSETQ. V lost 1 base to trimming and J lost 5 bases, with 19 bases between them. The CDR3 consists of 16 residues. The CDR3 loop reads CASSLTETRGTNEQYF. The DNA read from the CDR3 is TGCGCCAGCAGCTTGACGGAGACGAGGGGAACCAACGAG.

This clone was counted many times. The read comes to an end 3 residues before the CDR3 does, leaving the germline J gene to fill in the end. V and J are TRBV5-1 and TRBJ1-1, with D maybe TRBD1 (5 bases). The CDR3 has 14 amino acids. The V end lost 3 bases, the J end lost 2 bases, and 11 bases lay between the germline ends. Germline-derived CDR1 and CDR2 are SGHRS and YFSETQ. The CDR3 reads CASSYPDRNTEAFF. CDR3 DNA (partial): TGCGCCAGCAGCTACCCAGACAGAAACACTGAA.

This clone was picked up many times. The read ends 3 residues before the CDR3 terminus; that terminus is restored from the germline J gene. V usage is TRBV30 and J usage is TRBJ1-1; 9 positions match TRBD1. V was pared by 4 bases and J by 5 bases, with 8 bases of the junction left unmatched. CDR1 and CDR2 from the germline V gene are GTSNPN and SVGIG (reference sequence). This CDR3 is built from 14 residues. This chain's CDR3 is CAWKPGQGGTEAFF. CDR3 DNA, as far as it was read: TGTGCCTGGAAACCGGGACAGGGAGGGACTGAA.